Presented here are 27 T cell receptor beta chains from one specimen sequenced in a study of blood T cell repertoires in COVID-19. Method: immunoSEQ multiplex PCR; TCRdb's copy keeps in-frame clones and lacks some. The sample has more than 150,000 clones; less than 90% are singletons. Sequenced input: peripheral blood. The source is a man aged 70-80 years with active or convalescent COVID-19.

This chain links TRBV29-1 with TRBJ2-4; 10 bases are shared with TRBD2. CDR3 length equals 15 residues. The J segment lost 8 bases and the V segment lost 7 bases, leaving 14 bases of the junction unmatched. CDR1 is SQVTM and CDR2 is ANQGSEA in the germline V gene. The CDR3 DNA reads TGCAGCGCCACTTCTGGCCAGCGGGAGGGGTACATTCAGTACTTC. Translated, it gives CSATSGQREGYIQYF.

The chain couples TRBV27 to TRBJ2-3; D perhaps matches TRBD2 (5 bases). The CDR3 runs 15 residues. Germline values: CDR1 MNHEY, CDR2 SMNVEV (reference sequence). Trimming stripped 5 bases from V and 2 bases from J, with 14 bases between. The CDR3 nucleotides read TGTGCCAGCAGTCCCGGACTGGCTCCCACAGATACGCAGTATTTT. Protein product: CASSPGLAPTDTQYF.

The V call is TRBV11-2, the J call TRBJ1-2; 7 nucleotides agree with TRBD1. Germline CDR1 and CDR2: SGHAT and FQNNGV. V was pared by 2 bases and J by 6 bases, with 9 bases of the junction left unmatched. The CDR3 is 15 residues long. This CDR3 is CASSLRRSGTDGYTF. Written as DNA, the CDR3 is TGTGCCAGCAGCTTAAGACGGTCCGGGACAGATGGCTACACCTTC.

This rearrangement joins TRBV5-1 to TRBJ2-7, with a possible D match to TRBD2 (5 bases). The CDR3 is 14 amino acids. The ends were cut back, 4 bases at V and 0 bases at J, with 11 bases in the middle. CDR1 is SGHRS and CDR2 is YFSETQ in the germline V gene. CDR3 protein: CASSVDRDSYEQYF. The DNA for the CDR3 is TGCGCCAGCAGCGTGGACCGGGACTCCTACGAGCAGTACTTC. Looking up the rest from reference TRBV5-1 and TRBJ2-7 gives the full variable domain: KAGVTQTPRYLIKTRGQQVTLSCSPISGHRSVSWYQQTPGQGLQFLFEYFSETQRNKGNFPGRFSGRQFSNSRSEMNVSTLELGDSALYLCASSVDRDSYEQYFGPGTRLTVT.

The chain is built from TRBV25-1 and TRBJ2-2; D gene ambiguous. The CDR3 length is 13 residues. Trimming took off 4 bases at V and 5 bases at J, with 8 bases between the two ends. Germline CDR1 is MGHDK and CDR2 is SYGVNS. CDR3 protein: CASSVYRTGELFF. DNA for the CDR3: TGTGCCAGCAGTGTTTATAGAACCGGGGAGCTGTTTTTT.

This clone was detected only a few times. V usage is TRBV5-1 and J usage is TRBJ2-3; 8 bases align to TRBD1. Germline lookup yields CDR1 SGHRS and CDR2 YFSETQ. This CDR3 is 15 amino acids long. Trimming removed 4 bases from V and 0 bases from J; junction bases left unmatched: 4. The DNA of the CDR3 is TGCGCCAGCAGCCCTCAGGGGGCCAGCACAGATACGCAGTATTTT. As protein: CASSPQGASTDTQYF.

CDR3 in amino acids: CASSSGDRGDYGYTF. The CDR3 bases are TGTGCCAGCAGCTCTGGGGACAGGGGTGACTATGGCTACACCTTC. The V and J genes are TRBV11-2 and TRBJ1-2, with 10 bases identical to TRBD1. The CDR3 contains 15 residues. Germline CDR1 and CDR2: SGHAT and FQNNGV. The ends lost 4 bases at V and 3 bases at J; junction bases unmatched: 5.

The chain recombines TRBV19 with TRBJ1-1, with no clear D. Germline assignment: CDR1 LNHDA and CDR2 SQIVND (reference sequence). CDR3 size: 15 residues. V dropped 1 base and J dropped 1 base, with 10 bases sitting between them. CDR3 DNA: TGTGCCAGTAGTATAGTAGCTACCGCGAACACTGAAGCTTTCTTT. This encodes CASSIVATANTEAFF.

This chain joins TRBV29-1 and TRBJ2-7, with 7 bases matching TRBD2. Germline CDR1 SQVTM, CDR2 ANQGSEA. With V trimmed by 1 base and J by 3 bases, 6 bases remained unmatched. CDR3 length equals 14 residues. CDR3 nucleotides: TGCAGCGTTGAAGGGCGGGCGGGGGTCTACGAGCAGTACTTC. It is translated as CSVEGRAGVYEQYF.

This clone was observed a single time. The chain joins TRBV28 to TRBJ2-1; TRBD1 matches 10 bases. The J segment lost 3 bases and the V segment lost 6 bases, leaving 5 bases of the junction unmatched. Germline lookup yields CDR1 MDHEN and CDR2 SYDVKM. The CDR3 totals 15 residues. CDR3 nucleotides: TGTGCCAGCAGCTTCTGGGACAGGGGCTACAATGAGCAGTTCTTC. Amino acids: CASSFWDRGYNEQFF.

The chain joins TRBV28 to TRBJ1-4; TRBD1 is a possible D gene (6 bases). Trimming left V 8 bases short and J 7 bases short, with 20 bases between. Looked up from germline, CDR1 is MDHEN and CDR2 is SYDVKM. This CDR3 is built from 15 residues. The DNA for the CDR3 is TGTGCCAGCCTTAGTCGGCAGGGCAGGGGTGAAAAACTGTTTTTT. Its translation is CASLSRQGRGEKLFF.

The chain recombines TRBV5-1 with TRBJ2-2, with TRBD1 identical over 10 bases. With V trimmed by 4 bases and J by 15 bases, 21 bases remained unmatched. The germline V gene encodes CDR1 SGHRS and CDR2 YFSETQ. This CDR3 spans 17 amino acids. In nucleotides, the CDR3 is TGCGCCAGCAGCCCCCGCCCGGGACAGGGGACCGGCCGGGGGTTGTTTTTT. Its protein is CASSPRPGQGTGRGLFF.

This chain joins TRBV5-1 and TRBJ1-2; TRBD1 might be the D (5 bases). Germline CDR1 SGHRS, CDR2 YFSETQ. Trimming shortened V by 2 bases and J by 2 bases, and 10 bases separated the two germline ends. The length of the CDR3 is 14 residues. The CDR3 loop is CASSLGADNYGYTF. In nucleotides, the CDR3 is TGCGCCAGCAGCTTAGGGGCAGACAACTATGGCTACACCTTC.

This clone was seen a single time. J is TRBJ2-7 and V is TRBV7-2, with 15 bases aligning to TRBD2. The ends lost 5 bases at V and 7 bases at J; junction bases unmatched: 9. CDR1 is SGHTA and CDR2 is FQGNSA in the germline V gene. CDR3 length: 16 residues. The CDR3 region has the DNA TGTGCCAGCAGCCCCCGGACTAGCGGGGGGGCTTGGGAGCAGTACTTC. Translating it yields CASSPRTSGGAWEQYF.

This clone was observed a few times. The chain couples TRBV3-1 (or the pseudogene TRBV3-2) to TRBJ2-1; D remains unclear. The CDR3 has 11 residues. Trimming stripped 3 bases from V and 13 bases from J, with 10 bases between. Germline-derived CDR1 and CDR2 are LGHDT and YNNKEL (reference sequence). The CDR3 nucleotides are TGTGCCAGCAGCCACTACTTGTTCCAGTTCTTC. Its protein product is CASSHYLFQFF.

The chain carries TRBV6-2 or TRBV6-3 and TRBJ1-6, with TRBD1 matching over 11 bases. V shed 2 bases, J shed 9 bases, and the junction held 15 bases outside the gene matches. The germline gives CDR1 MNHEY, CDR2 SVGEGT. CDR3 length: 19 amino acids. The CDR3 region has the DNA TGTGCCAGCAGTTACCGATATACCGGGACAGGGGGATCCGGTTCACCCCTCCACTTT. Its translation is CASSYRYTGTGGSGSPLHF.

V and J are TRBV6-5 and TRBJ1-5; tentatively, D is TRBD1 (6 bases). Trimming removed 6 bases from V and 1 base from J, with 13 bases in between. Germline CDR1 reads MNHEY; CDR2 reads SVGAGI. The CDR3 is made up of 15 amino acids. The CDR3 spells CASRPQGSSNQPQHF. Written as DNA, the CDR3 is TGTGCCAGCAGGCCCCAGGGGTCCAGCAATCAGCCCCAGCATTTT.

This clone is a singleton in its sample. J is TRBJ1-2 and V is TRBV24-1; no reliable D call. Trimming removed 5 bases from V and 0 bases from J, with 15 bases in between. The CDR3 contains 16 residues. Germline lookup yields CDR1 KGHDR and CDR2 SFDVKD. CDR3 DNA: TGTGCCACCAGTGTCAACAACCCACGAACTAACTATGGCTACACCTTC. This gives the protein CATSVNNPRTNYGYTF.

This sequence joins TRBV19 and TRBJ1-1, with D uncertain. V lost 7 bases and J lost 5, with 20 bases in between. Germline-derived CDR1 and CDR2 are LNHDA and SQIVND (reference sequence). The CDR3 has 15 amino acids. Here the CDR3 reads CASTNRAGGGTEAFF. The CDR3 region has the DNA TGTGCCAGTACCAATCGGGCAGGAGGAGGAACTGAAGCTTTCTTT. The whole variable domain, filled in from reference TRBV19 and TRBJ1-1, reads DGGITQSPKYLFRKEGQNVTLSCEQNLNHDAMYWYRQDPGQGLRLIYYSQIVNDFQKGDIAEGYSVSREKKESFPLTVTSAQKNPTAFYLCASTNRAGGGTEAFFGQGTRLTVV.

The chain combines TRBV7-2 with TRBJ2-1; 12 positions match TRBD2. The CDR3 consists of 17 residues. J was trimmed by 6 bases and V by 5 bases; bases with no gene match: 11. Germline CDR1 reads SGHTA; CDR2 reads FQGNSA. CDR3 nucleotides: TGTGCCAGCAGCCCAAAAGGAAGACTAGCGGGAGTCAATGAGCAGTTCTTC. Its protein is CASSPKGRLAGVNEQFF.

V gene TRBV18 combines with J gene TRBJ1-2; 12 nucleotides line up with TRBD1. CDR3 size: 16 residues. Germline V gene lookup returns CDR1 KGHSH and CDR2 LQKENI. With 3 bases clipped from V and 7 bases from J, the junction kept 9 bases outside the gene matches. CDR3 residues: CASSPQPGQGARGYTF. Here the CDR3 DNA reads TGTGCCAGCTCACCCCAACCGGGACAGGGGGCTCGTGGCTACACCTTC.

The chain joins TRBV5-1 to TRBJ2-7, with D maybe TRBD1 (5 bases). The CDR3 sequence is 14 residues long. Germline CDR1 SGHRS, CDR2 YFSETQ. V lost 0 bases to trimming and J lost 0 bases, with 7 bases between them. CDR3 amino acids: CASSLAQDSYEQYF. CDR3 nucleotides: TGCGCCAGCAGCTTGGCACAGGACTCCTACGAGCAGTACTTC.

The V call is TRBV6-2 or TRBV6-3, the J call TRBJ2-2, with 7 bases lining up with TRBD2. Trimming took 6 bases from V and 4 from J; bases not matched to a gene: 8. The length of the CDR3 is 15 residues. CDR1 and CDR2 (germline): MNHEY, SVGEGT. CDR3 loop: CASSPPGLSTGELFF. The CDR3 coding sequence is TGTGCCAGCAGCCCACCGGGACTATCCACCGGGGAGCTGTTTTTT.

This chain uses TRBV2 with TRBJ1-1, with a tentative D call TRBD1 (5 bases). The ends were cut back, 4 bases at V and 3 bases at J, with 12 bases in the middle. This CDR3 comprises 14 residues. Germline assignment: CDR1 SNHLY and CDR2 FYNNEI. CDR3: CASSAEGLDTEAFF. CDR3 DNA: TGTGCCAGCAGTGCGGAGGGGTTGGACACTGAAGCTTTCTTT.

The chain joins TRBV2 to TRBJ2-7; 8 bases match TRBD1. There are 16 residues in the CDR3. V dropped 4 bases and J dropped 7; count of bases not matched to a gene: 15. Germline loops: CDR1 SNHLY, CDR2 FYNNEI. The CDR3 sequence is CASSVDSGTGTGEQYF. CDR3 nucleotide sequence: TGTGCCAGCAGTGTAGACTCCGGGACAGGTACCGGGGAGCAGTACTTC.

V is TRBV5-5 and J is TRBJ2-5; TRBD2 might be the D (5 bases). The CDR3 totals 15 residues. The germline V and J ends were trimmed by 4 bases and 5 bases, with 18 bases remaining between them. Looked up from germline, CDR1 is SGHKS and CDR2 is YYEKEE (reference sequence). CDR3 region: CASSPIPNSDETQYF. CDR3 coding DNA: TGTGCCAGCAGCCCAATCCCCAATAGCGATGAGACCCAGTACTTC.

V is TRBV5-1 and J is TRBJ1-1; D is perhaps TRBD1 (5 bases). V dropped 1 base and J dropped 1 base, with 8 bases sitting between them. The germline V gene encodes CDR1 SGHRS and CDR2 YFSETQ. The CDR3 runs to 14 residues. This CDR3 is CASSLMDTNTEAFF. The CDR3 bases are TGCGCCAGCAGCTTGATGGACACGAACACTGAAGCTTTCTTT.